This T cell receptor (beta chain) was observed in a study of cytomegalovirus exposure and HLA in healthy donors. On the study more broadly: Approximately 200 million T cells yielded around 120 million unique TCR beta sequences in earlier analysis. Study results and limitations: Later genetic work tied a missense DCLRE1C variant to beta-chain V and J trimming. With DRB1 most and HLA-C fewest, TCR association rates differed between HLA loci in a later analysis. Reports described diagnosis of cytomegalovirus status by the classifier as highly specific and sensitive.

The CDR3 is 19 amino acids. V shed 6 bases, J shed 0 bases, and the junction held 17 bases outside the gene matches. Per the germline V gene, CDR1 is MNHEY and CDR2 is SMNVEV (reference sequence). The primer mix had 60 Vbeta and 13 Jbeta primers. Profiled with immunoSEQ multiplex PCR; TCRdb holds only in-frame clones, not every one. The sample carries about 130,000 clones, about two thirds recorded once. Comments on this clone: Its cognate antigen is unknown.

The chain combines TRBV27 with TRBJ1-5; TRBD1 aligns across 7 bases. The material sequenced was PBMCs. This TCR derives from a man aged 55 to 69 in good health and CMV-seropositive. The CDR3 loop is CASRSLLVNRGYSNQPQHF. In nucleotides, the CDR3 is TGTGCCAGCAGATCTCTTCTTGTCAACAGGGGCTATAGCAATCAGCCCCAGCATTTT.